Listed below are T cell receptor beta chains from one sample, sequenced in a study of cytomegalovirus exposure and HLA in healthy donors. Profiling relied on immunoSEQ multiplex PCR, and the TCRdb table lists in-frame clones only, not all of them. The table lists 140,000 to 150,000 clones, 8.5% to 10% of them singletons. Specimen: PBMCs. All receptors derive from a man aged 45-65 years in good health and CMV-seronegative. Both conserved end residues are part of each CDR3. A D gene is named only where the DNA matches it firmly. Rows give clone size only sometimes, using once, few, many, or a class for an expanded clone.

j_gene | abundance | d_gene | v_gene | CDR3nt | CDR3aa
TRBJ2-5 | . | TRBD1 | TRBV14 | TGTGCCAGCAGCAGGGACAGAGGATCGGCCCAGTACTTC | CASSRDRGSAQYF
TRBJ2-7 | few | . | TRBV18 | TGTGCCAGCTCAGAGTCGGGGTACGAGCAGTACTTC | CASSESGYEQYF
TRBJ2-2 | few | . | TRBV2 | TGTGCCAGCAGCCACACCACAGCTAACACCGGGGAGCTGTTTTTT | CASSHTTANTGELFF
TRBJ1-5 | few | TRBD1 | TRBV6-6 | TGTGCCAGCAGTTCCCAATCACAGGGGGTAGGACAGCCCCAGCATTTT | CASSSQSQGVGQPQHF
TRBJ2-1 | once | TRBD2 | TRBV11-1 | TGTGCCAGCAGCGACCAAGGACTAGTCTACAATGAGCAGTTCTTC | CASSDQGLVYNEQFF
TRBJ1-3 | . | . | TRBV7-7 | TGTGCTAGCAGCCCCGACAGTGGGGGAAACACCATATATTTT | CASSPDSGGNTIYF
TRBJ2-3 | few | . | TRBV7-9 | TGTGCCAGCATAAGGTGCGACGGGGGAGGTCGTTGTACGGATACGCAGTATTTT | CASIRCDGGGRCTDTQYF
TRBJ2-5 | . | TRBD2 | TRBV5-4 | TGTGCCAGCAGCTTGGACCCTAGCGGGGGGCCCATGGGCGAGACCCAGTACTTC | CASSLDPSGGPMGETQYF
TRBJ2-3 | . | TRBD2 | TRBV10-1 | TGCGCCAGCAGTGTCGGTAGCGGGAGAAGTGCAGATACGCAGTATTTT | CASSVGSGRSADTQYF
TRBJ2-5 | . | . | TRBV7-9 | TGTGCCAGCAGCTCCCAAGCCGGGGGTGGACAAGAGACCCAGTACTTC | CASSSQAGGGQETQYF
TRBJ2-5 | . | . | TRBV19 | TGTGCCAGTACCCCCAGAGGTTCCGAGACCCAGTACTTC | CASTPRGSETQYF
TRBJ2-7 | few | . | TRBV11-2 | TGTGCCAGCAGCTTAGCTCGGTCTGCCGGCGAGCAGTACTTC | CASSLARSAGEQYF
TRBJ2-1 | . | . | TRBV7-3 | TGTGCCAGCAGCTTATGGCAATACAATGAGCAGTTCTTC | CASSLWQYNEQFF
TRBJ2-2 | . | . | TRBV19 | TGTGCCAGTACAGACGGACAGCTATACACCGGGGAGCTGTTTTTT | CASTDGQLYTGELFF
TRBJ1-1 | . | TRBD1 | TRBV7-6 | TGTGCCAGCGGGACAGGGGTATCGGCTGAAGCTTTCTTT | CASGTGVSAEAFF
TRBJ2-7 | once | . | TRBV19 | TGTGCCAGTAGTATCAGGGCGTCCACCTACGAGCAGTACTTC | CASSIRASTYEQYF
TRBJ1-2 | few | TRBD1 | TRBV27 | TGTGCCAGCAGCCCGGGGACAGGTAACATCTATGGCTACACCTTC | CASSPGTGNIYGYTF
TRBJ1-6 | . | . | TRBV18 | TGTGCCAGCTCACCGTCACAGACTAATTCACCCCTCCACTTT | CASSPSQTNSPLHF
TRBJ2-7 | . | TRBD1 | TRBV29-1 | TGCAGCGTTATAGGGACAGCCTACGAGCAGTACTTC | CSVIGTAYEQYF
TRBJ2-2 | . | . | TRBV30 | TGTGCCTGGAGTGCCAGGGTGGACGGGGAGCTGTTTTTT | CAWSARVDGELFF
TRBJ2-2 | few | TRBD2 | TRBV19 | TGTGCCAGTAGTATTTCACTAGCGGGCGTCGGGGAGCTGTTTTTT | CASSISLAGVGELFF
TRBJ1-3 | few | TRBD1 | TRBV2 | TGTGCCAGCAGCCGGACAGGGGGCACAAACACCATATATTTT | CASSRTGGTNTIYF
TRBJ2-2 | . | TRBD1 | TRBV18 | TGTGCCAGCTCACCAGGGACAGGGATCGCCGGGGAGCTGTTTTTT | CASSPGTGIAGELFF
TRBJ1-6 | few | . | TRBV2 | TGTGCCACCCATAGGGAGGCAAATAATTCACCCCTCCACTTT | CATHREANNSPLHF
TRBJ2-3 | few | TRBD2 | TRBV19 | TGTGCCAGTAGGGGACTAACAACAGATACGCAGTATTTT | CASRGLTTDTQYF